This TCR beta chain was sequenced for a study of beta chain features in type 1 diabetes. With 2 bases removed from V and 0 bases from J, the gap between germline ends came to 7 bases. CDR1 and CDR2 (germline): SEHNR, FQNEAQ (reference sequence). The CDR3 extends over 15 amino acids. Whole-study findings and limits: Significant though moderate, a shortening of TCRB CDR3s appeared in all four CD4+ subsets of Type 1 diabetes patients.

About this clone itself: What it binds is unknown.

Sequencing targeted expressed TCRB transcripts, as all isolated RNA had been reverse transcribed. Repertoires were generated with immunoSEQ multiplex PCR, while TCRdb's copy carries only in-frame clones and drops some. The sample carries over 700,000 clones, roughly 17% recorded once. The V gene is TRBV7-9, the J gene TRBJ1-4; D gene uncertain. The sample was naive CD4+ T cells from blood. The TCR sequence derives from a woman aged 18 to 35 in good health. In DNA form, the CDR3 reads TGTGCCAGCAGCTTAAGGAAGGCAACTAATGAAAAACTGTTTTTT. Translating gives CASSLRKATNEKLFF.